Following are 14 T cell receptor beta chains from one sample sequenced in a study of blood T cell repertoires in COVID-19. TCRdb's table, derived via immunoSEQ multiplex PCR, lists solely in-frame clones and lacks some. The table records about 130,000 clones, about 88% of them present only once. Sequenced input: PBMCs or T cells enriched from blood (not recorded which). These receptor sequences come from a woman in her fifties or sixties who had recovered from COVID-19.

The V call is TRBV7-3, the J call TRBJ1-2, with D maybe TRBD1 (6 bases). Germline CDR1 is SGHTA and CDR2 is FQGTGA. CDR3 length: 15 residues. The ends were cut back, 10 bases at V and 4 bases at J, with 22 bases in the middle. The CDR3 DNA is TGTGCCACCTCGCAAAGGGAGACAGGCCCCTATGGCTACACCTTC. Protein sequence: CATSQRETGPYGYTF.

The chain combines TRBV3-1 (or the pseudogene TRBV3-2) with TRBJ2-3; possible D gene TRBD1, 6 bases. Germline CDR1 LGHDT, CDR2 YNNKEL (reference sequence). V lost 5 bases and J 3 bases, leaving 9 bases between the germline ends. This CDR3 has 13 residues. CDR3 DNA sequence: TGTGCCAGCAGCTCCACAGGGACAGATACGCAGTATTTT. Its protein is CASSSTGTDTQYF.

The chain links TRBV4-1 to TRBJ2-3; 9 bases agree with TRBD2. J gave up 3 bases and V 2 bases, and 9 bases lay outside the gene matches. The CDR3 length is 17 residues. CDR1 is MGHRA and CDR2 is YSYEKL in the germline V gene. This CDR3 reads CASSQTSAGGATDTQYF. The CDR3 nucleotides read TGCGCCAGCAGCCAAACATCAGCGGGGGGCGCGACAGATACGCAGTATTTT.

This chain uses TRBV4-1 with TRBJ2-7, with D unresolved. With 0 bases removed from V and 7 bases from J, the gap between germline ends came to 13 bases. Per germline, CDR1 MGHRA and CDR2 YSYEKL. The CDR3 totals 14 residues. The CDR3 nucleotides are TGCGCCAGCAGCCAAGAGAATAGCCTTGGGGAGCAGTACTTC. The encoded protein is CASSQENSLGEQYF.

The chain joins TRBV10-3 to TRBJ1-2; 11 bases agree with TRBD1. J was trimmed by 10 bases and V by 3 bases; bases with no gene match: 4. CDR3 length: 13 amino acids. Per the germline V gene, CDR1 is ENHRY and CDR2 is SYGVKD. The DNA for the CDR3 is TGTGCCATCAGTGACCGGACAGGGGGCGACTACACCTTC. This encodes CAISDRTGGDYTF.

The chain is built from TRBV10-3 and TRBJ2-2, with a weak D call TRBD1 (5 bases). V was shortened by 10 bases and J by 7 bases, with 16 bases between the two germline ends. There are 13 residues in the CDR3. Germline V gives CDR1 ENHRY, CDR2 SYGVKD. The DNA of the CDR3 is TGTGCCACCACCGACAGAACGAACGGGGAGCTGTTTTTT. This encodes CATTDRTNGELFF.

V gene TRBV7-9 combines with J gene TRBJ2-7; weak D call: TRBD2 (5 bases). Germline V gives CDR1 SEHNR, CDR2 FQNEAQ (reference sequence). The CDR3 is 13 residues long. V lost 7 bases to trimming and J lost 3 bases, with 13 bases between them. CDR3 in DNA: TGTGCCAGCATCCCGGAGGTTGGCTACGAGCAGTACTTC. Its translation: CASIPEVGYEQYF.

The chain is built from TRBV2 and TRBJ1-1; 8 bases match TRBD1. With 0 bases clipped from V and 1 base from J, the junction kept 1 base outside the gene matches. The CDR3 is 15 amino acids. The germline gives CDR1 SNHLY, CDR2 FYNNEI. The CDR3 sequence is CASSEATGANTEAFF. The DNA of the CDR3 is TGTGCCAGCAGTGAAGCGACAGGGGCGAACACTGAAGCTTTCTTT.

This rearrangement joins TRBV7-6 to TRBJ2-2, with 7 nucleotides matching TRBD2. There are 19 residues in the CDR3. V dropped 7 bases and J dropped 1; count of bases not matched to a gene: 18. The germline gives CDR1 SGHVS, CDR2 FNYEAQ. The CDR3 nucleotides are TGTGCCAGCACCTCGATTCTATCACGGGACTACCGGAACACCGGGGAGCTGTTTTTT. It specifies CASTSILSRDYRNTGELFF.

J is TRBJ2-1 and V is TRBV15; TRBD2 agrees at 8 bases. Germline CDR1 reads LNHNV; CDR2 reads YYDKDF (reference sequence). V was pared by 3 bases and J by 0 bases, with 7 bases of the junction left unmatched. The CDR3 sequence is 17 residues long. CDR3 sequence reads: CATSSEAGGTSYNEQFF. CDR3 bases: TGTGCCACCAGCAGTGAGGCGGGGGGCACCTCCTACAATGAGCAGTTCTTC. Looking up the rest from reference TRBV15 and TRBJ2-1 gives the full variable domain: DAMVIQNPRYQVTQFGKPVTLSCSQTLNHNVMYWYQQKSSQAPKLLFHYYDKDFNNEADTPDNFQSRRPNTSFCFLDIRSPGLGDTAMYLCATSSEAGGTSYNEQFFGPGTRLTVL.

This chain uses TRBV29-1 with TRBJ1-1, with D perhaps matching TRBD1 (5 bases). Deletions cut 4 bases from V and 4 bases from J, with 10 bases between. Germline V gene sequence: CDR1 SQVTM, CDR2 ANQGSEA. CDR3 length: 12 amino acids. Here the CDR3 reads CSVGRGSTEAFF. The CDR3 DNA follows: TGCAGCGTTGGTCGGGGGAGCACTGAAGCTTTCTTT.

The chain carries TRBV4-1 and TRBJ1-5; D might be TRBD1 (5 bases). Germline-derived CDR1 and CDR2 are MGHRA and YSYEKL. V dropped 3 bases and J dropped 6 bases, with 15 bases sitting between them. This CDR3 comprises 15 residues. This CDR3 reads CASSHYRQGGQPQHF. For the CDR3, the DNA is TGCGCCAGCAGCCATTATAGGCAGGGAGGTCAGCCCCAGCATTTT.

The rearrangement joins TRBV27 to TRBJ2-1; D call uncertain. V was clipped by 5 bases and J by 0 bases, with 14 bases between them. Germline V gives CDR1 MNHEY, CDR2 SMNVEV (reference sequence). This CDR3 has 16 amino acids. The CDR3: CASSHLGGASYNEQFF. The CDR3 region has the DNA TGTGCCAGCAGTCACCTCGGCGGAGCCTCCTACAATGAGCAGTTCTTC.

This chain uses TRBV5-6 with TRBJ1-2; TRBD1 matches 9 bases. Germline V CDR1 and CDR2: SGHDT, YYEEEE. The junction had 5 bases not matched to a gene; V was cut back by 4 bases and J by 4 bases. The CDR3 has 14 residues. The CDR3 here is CASSADRGGYGYTF. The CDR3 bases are TGTGCCAGCAGCGCGGACAGGGGTGGCTATGGCTACACCTTC.